These 3 T cell receptor beta chains were sequenced from one sample in a study of response to subunit inactivated influenza vaccine (dated by TCRdb to the late 2010s). The library was generated by RT-PCR. Sequenced using an Illumina HiSeq 2500. The public reads were run again by TCRdb, first through fastp at Q25 and then through MiXCR, and only productive beta chains were kept. Rows are combined by CDR3 protein, so each entry shows the most common genes and DNA. A total of around 540,000 distinct CDR3 sequences appear in this sample, around 11% of them only once. The ten most abundant clones make up 10% of the sample. The source was PBMCs from blood, collected on the day of vaccination. Every receptor here comes from a man aged 50 or older who received an inactivated influenza vaccine. Donor details come from another sample of the same person, matched by shared clones.

The chain carries TRBV29-1 and TRBJ1-2; TRBD1 is a possible D gene (5 bases). V was clipped by 6 bases and J by 4 bases, with 15 bases between them. Germline V gene sequence: CDR1 SQVTM, CDR2 ANQGSEA. The CDR3 contains 13 residues. CDR3 residues: CSVGGTGTYGYTF. The DNA for the CDR3 is TGCAGCGTGGGGGGGACCGGCACCTATGGCTACACCTTC.

This clonotype was counted between two and nine times. In nucleotides, the CDR3 is TGCGCCAGCAGGAGGGACAGGCTACAAGAGACCCAGTACTTC. Its protein is CASRRDRLQETQYF. The chain links TRBV5-1 to TRBJ2-5; 8 bases map to TRBD1. The germline gives CDR1 SGHRS, CDR2 YFSETQ. CDR3 length: 14 residues. With V trimmed by 5 bases and J by 2 bases, 5 bases remained unmatched.

This clonotype was counted ten times or more. The gene calls are TRBV5-4 and TRBJ1-1; 8 positions agree with TRBD1. With 0 bases clipped from V and 1 base from J, the junction kept 2 bases outside the gene matches. The CDR3 consists of 15 residues. Germline CDR1 is SGHNT and CDR2 is YYREEE (reference sequence). CDR3 protein: CASSLEGTGNTEAFF. The CDR3 DNA reads TGTGCCAGCAGCTTGGAAGGGACAGGGAACACTGAAGCTTTCTTT.